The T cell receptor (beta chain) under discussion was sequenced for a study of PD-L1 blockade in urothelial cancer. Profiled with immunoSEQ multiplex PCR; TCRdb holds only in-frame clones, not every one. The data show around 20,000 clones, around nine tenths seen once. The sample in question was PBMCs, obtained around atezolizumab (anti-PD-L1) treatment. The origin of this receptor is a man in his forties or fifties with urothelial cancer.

The CDR3 loop reads CASSLGRQGTNEQYF. CDR3 in DNA: TGTGCCAGCAGCTTAGGGCGACAGGGTACGAACGAGCAGTACTTC. V and J are TRBV5-4 and TRBJ2-7; 7 bases match TRBD1. J gave up 5 bases and V 2 bases, and 10 bases lay outside the gene matches. The CDR3 totals 15 residues. CDR1 and CDR2 from the germline V gene are SGHNT and YYREEE (reference sequence).